Listed below are T cell receptor beta chains from one sample, sequenced in a study of graft-versus-host responses after intestinal transplantation. Their specific antigens are unknown. Method: immunoSEQ multiplex PCR; TCRdb's copy keeps in-frame clones and lacks some. This table has more than 85,000 clones, 80% to 85% appearing once. Material: unstimulated CD4+ T cells sorted from spleen or lymph node cells, obtained before intestinal transplant. The receptors come from a human donor who received an intestinal transplant. CDR3s include the opening cysteine and the closing phenylalanine or tryptophan. A D gene is named only where the DNA matches it firmly. Clone size appears in some rows only: once, few, many, or a class for an expanded clone.

-,TRBJ2-3,TRBV5-1,-,CASSLAVGGQGGTDTQYF,TGCGCCAGCAGCTTGGCTGTTGGCGGCCAGGGTGGCACAGATACGCAGTATTTT
few,TRBJ2-7,TRBV28,-,CASSFNDRSYEQYF,TGTGCCAGCAGTTTCAACGACAGGTCCTACGAGCAGTACTTC
-,TRBJ2-1,TRBV28,TRBD1,CASSFATGNSYNEQFF,TGTGCCAGCAGTTTCGCGACAGGGAACTCCTACAATGAGCAGTTCTTC
-,TRBJ1-4,TRBV28,TRBD1,CASSLRGQGGEKLFF,TGTGCCAGCAGTTTAAGGGGACAGGGTGGGGAAAAACTGTTTTTT
-,TRBJ1-2,TRBV7-6,-,CASSLASSYGYTF,TGTGCCAGCAGCTTAGCTTCCAGTTATGGCTACACCTTC
-,TRBJ2-7,TRBV11-2,-,CASSLGRDNSYEQYF,TGTGCCAGCAGCTTAGGACGGGACAACTCCTACGAGCAGTACTTC
-,TRBJ1-4,TRBV19,-,CASSPPRGGGEKLFF,TGTGCCAGTAGTCCCCCGCGCGGGGGAGGTGAAAAACTGTTTTTT
-,TRBJ1-5,TRBV6-5,-,CASSYPQGGRPQHF,TGTGCCAGCAGTTACCCCCAGGGCGGCAGGCCCCAGCATTTT
-,TRBJ1-2,TRBV7-9,TRBD1,CASSVGQGYGYTF,TGTGCCAGCAGCGTCGGACAGGGTTATGGCTACACCTTC
few,TRBJ1-2,TRBV5-4,TRBD1,CASSDRTGGSYGYTF,TGTGCCAGCAGCGATCGGACAGGGGGCAGCTATGGCTACACCTTC
-,TRBJ2-7,TRBV27,-,CASSAFTGTRSSYEQYF,TGTGCCAGCAGTGCGTTCACCGGGACTCGGAGCTCCTACGAGCAGTACTTC
once,TRBJ1-1,TRBV2,-,CASSEVRGTEAFF,TGTGCCAGCAGTGAAGTTCGGGGCACTGAAGCTTTCTTT
-,TRBJ1-2,TRBV27,-,CASSRFGQPNYGYTF,TGTGCCAGCAGCCGCTTTGGGCAGCCTAACTATGGCTACACCTTC
-,TRBJ1-1,TRBV5-4,TRBD1,CASSLEGQGMNTEAFF,TGTGCCAGCAGCTTGGAGGGACAGGGGATGAACACTGAAGCTTTCTTT
-,TRBJ1-1,TRBV5-5,-,CASSLVGGNTEAFF,TGTGCCAGCAGCTTGGTCGGCGGGAACACTGAAGCTTTCTTT
-,TRBJ1-2,TRBV7-9,TRBD1,CASSWQGDYGYTF,TGTGCCAGCAGCTGGCAGGGGGACTATGGCTACACCTTC
-,TRBJ1-4,TRBV11-3,-,CASSLLMIEKLFF,TGTGCCAGCAGCCTCCTAATGATAGAAAAACTGTTTTTT
-,TRBJ1-3,TRBV7-9,-,CASSLVGGNTIYF,TGTGCCAGCAGCTTAGTTGGCGGAAACACCATATATTTT
few,TRBJ2-5,TRBV23-1,-,CASSQRGPARTQYF,TGCGCCAGCAGTCAACGGGGTCCCGCTCGGACCCAGTACTTC
-,TRBJ2-1,TRBV19,TRBD2,CASSPSWTSGYNEQFF,TGTGCCAGTAGTCCGAGCTGGACTAGCGGATACAATGAGCAGTTCTTC
-,TRBJ2-1,TRBV19,TRBD2,CASSYRTSGASYNEQFF,TGTGCCAGTAGTTACCGGACTAGCGGGGCCTCGTATAATGAGCAGTTCTTC
once,TRBJ2-7,TRBV4-1,-,CASSSRWAGGGYEQYF,TGCGCCAGCAGCTCGAGATGGGCAGGCGGAGGGTACGAGCAGTACTTC
-,TRBJ2-2,TRBV5-4,-,CASSLRGTHTGELFF,TGTGCCAGCAGCTTGCGGGGGACCCACACCGGGGAGCTGTTTTTT
-,TRBJ2-3,TRBV5-1,TRBD2,CASSLRGSGTDTQYF,TGCGCCAGCAGCTTGCGCGGGAGTGGTACAGATACGCAGTATTTT
-,TRBJ2-1,TRBV5-1,-,CASSLGQTYNEQFF,TGCGCCAGCAGCTTGGGACAGACTTACAATGAGCAGTTCTTC
-,TRBJ2-2,TRBV5-1,-,CASSPDSFGELFF,TGCGCCAGCAGCCCGGACAGTTTCGGGGAGCTGTTTTTT
-,TRBJ1-4,TRBV5-6,TRBD1,CASSLTPGQGHEKLFF,TGTGCCAGCAGCTTGACTCCGGGACAGGGGCATGAAAAACTGTTTTTT
few,TRBJ1-4,TRBV18,-,CASSPLQGYGEEKLFF,TGTGCCAGCTCACCACTTCAAGGGTACGGGGAGGAAAAACTGTTTTTT
-,TRBJ2-7,TRBV7-3,TRBD2,CASSFGTSGYEQYF,TGTGCCAGCAGCTTCGGGACTAGCGGCTACGAGCAGTACTTC